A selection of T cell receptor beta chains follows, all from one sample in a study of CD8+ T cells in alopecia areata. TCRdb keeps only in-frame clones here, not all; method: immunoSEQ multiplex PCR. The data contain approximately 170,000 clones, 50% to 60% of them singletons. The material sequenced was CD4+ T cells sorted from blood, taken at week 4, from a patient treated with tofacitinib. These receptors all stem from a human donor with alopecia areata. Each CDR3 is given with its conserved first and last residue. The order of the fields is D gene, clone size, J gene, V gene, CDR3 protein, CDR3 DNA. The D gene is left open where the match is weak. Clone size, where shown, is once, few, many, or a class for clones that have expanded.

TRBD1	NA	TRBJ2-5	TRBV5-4	CASSSDRVETQYF	TGTGCCAGCAGTTCCGACAGGGTAGAGACCCAGTACTTC
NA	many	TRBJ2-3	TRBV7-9	CASRQDYLSTDTQYF	TGTGCCAGCAGACAGGACTACCTCAGCACAGATACGCAGTATTTT
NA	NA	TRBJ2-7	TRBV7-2	CASSLNNYEQYF	TGTGCCAGCAGCTTGAACAACTACGAGCAGTACTTC
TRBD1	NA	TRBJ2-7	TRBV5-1	CASSLTGGSSYEQYF	TGCGCCAGCAGCTTGACAGGGGGAAGCTCCTACGAGCAGTACTTC
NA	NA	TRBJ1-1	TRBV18	CASSEDRGREAFF	TGTGCCAGCTCAGAAGACCGAGGACGTGAAGCTTTCTTT
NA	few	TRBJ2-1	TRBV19	CASSQRAFSYNEQFF	TGTGCCAGTAGCCAGCGGGCTTTCTCCTACAATGAGCAGTTCTTC
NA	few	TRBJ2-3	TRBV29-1	CSVEVDARTDTQYF	TGCAGCGTTGAAGTGGATGCGAGGACAGATACGCAGTATTTT
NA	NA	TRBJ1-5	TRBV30	CAWSLFRDTNQPQHF	TGTGCCTGGAGTCTATTCCGGGACACTAATCAGCCCCAGCATTTT
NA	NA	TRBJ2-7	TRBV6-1	CASSVRPGSFSYEQYF	TGTGCCAGCAGTGTTCGTCCGGGGAGCTTCTCCTACGAGCAGTACTTC
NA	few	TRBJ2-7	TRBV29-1	CSVEVSGHEQYF	TGCAGCGTTGAAGTTTCAGGGCACGAGCAGTACTTC
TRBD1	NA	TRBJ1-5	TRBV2	CASSRDRGNQPQHF	TGTGCCAGCAGCCGGGACAGGGGGAATCAGCCCCAGCATTTT
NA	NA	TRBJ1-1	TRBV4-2	CASSQSLRGSTEAFF	TGTGCCAGCAGCCAGAGTTTGAGGGGGAGCACTGAAGCTTTCTTT
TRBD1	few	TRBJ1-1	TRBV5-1	CASSNYRGGDDTEAFF	TGCGCCAGCAGCAATTACAGGGGAGGGGATGACACTGAAGCTTTCTTT
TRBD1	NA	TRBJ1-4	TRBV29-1	CSVGGQGSEKLFF	TGCAGCGTTGGAGGACAGGGTAGCGAAAAACTGTTTTTT
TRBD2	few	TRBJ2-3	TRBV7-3	CASSTRGLAGTDTQYF	TGTGCCAGCAGCACTAGAGGACTAGCGGGCACAGATACGCAGTATTTT
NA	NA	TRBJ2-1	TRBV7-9	CASSSTGTYEQFF	TGTGCCAGCAGCTCGACAGGGACTTACGAGCAGTTCTTC
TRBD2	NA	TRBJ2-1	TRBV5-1	CASSWAGSGRADEQFF	TGCGCCAGCAGCTGGGCTGGGAGCGGGAGGGCCGATGAGCAGTTCTTC
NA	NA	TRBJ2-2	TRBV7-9	CASQWGDTGELFF	TGTGCCAGCCAATGGGGTGACACCGGGGAGCTGTTTTTT
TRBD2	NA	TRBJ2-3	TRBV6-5	CASSYRRGVVDTQYF	TGTGCCAGCAGTTATAGGCGGGGGGTGGTGGATACGCAGTATTTT
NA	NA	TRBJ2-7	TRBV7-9	CASSLTGINEQYF	TGTGCCAGCAGCTTAACAGGGATTAACGAGCAGTACTTC
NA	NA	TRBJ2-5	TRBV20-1	CSAQKETQYF	TGCAGTGCTCAGAAAGAGACCCAGTACTTC
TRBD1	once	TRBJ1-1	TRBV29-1	CSAGQVRGNTEAFF	TGCAGCGCCGGACAGGTGAGGGGGAACACTGAAGCTTTCTTT
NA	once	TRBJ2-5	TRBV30	CAWGGPSLGETQYF	TGTGCCTGGGGGGGTCCTAGCCTGGGAGAGACCCAGTACTTC
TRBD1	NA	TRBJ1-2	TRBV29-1	CSVETGGTYGYTF	TGCAGCGTTGAGACAGGGGGAACGTATGGCTACACCTTC
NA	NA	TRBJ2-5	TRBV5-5	CASSLRVEETQYF	TGTGCCAGCAGCTTGAGGGTTGAAGAGACCCAGTACTTC
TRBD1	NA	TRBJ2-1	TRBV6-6	CATSGQGPSYNEQFF	TGTGCCACCTCTGGACAGGGACCCTCCTACAATGAGCAGTTCTTC
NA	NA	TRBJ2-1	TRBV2	CACRNFYSEQFF	TGTGCCTGCCGGAACTTCTACAGTGAGCAGTTCTTC
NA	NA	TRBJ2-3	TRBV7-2	CASRLWGTTQYF	TGTGCCAGCAGGTTATGGGGGACGACGCAGTATTTT
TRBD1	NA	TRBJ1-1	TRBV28	CASRPGQMNTEAFF	TGTGCCAGCAGACCGGGACAGATGAACACTGAAGCTTTCTTT
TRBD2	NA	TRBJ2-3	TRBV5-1	CASSSIAGGEDTQYF	TGCGCCAGCAGCTCGATAGCGGGAGGTGAGGATACGCAGTATTTT
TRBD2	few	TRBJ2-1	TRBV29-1	CSASGTSYNEQFF	TGCAGCGCCTCCGGGACTAGCTACAATGAGCAGTTCTTC
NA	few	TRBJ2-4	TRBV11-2	CASSLGQGLAKNIQYF	TGTGCCAGCAGCTTAGGGCAAGGGTTGGCCAAAAACATTCAGTACTTC
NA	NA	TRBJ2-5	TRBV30	CAWTLERRETQYF	TGTGCCTGGACACTAGAAAGGCGAGAGACCCAGTACTTC
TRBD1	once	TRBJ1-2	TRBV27	CASRLQGAGGYTF	TGTGCCAGCAGATTACAGGGGGCTGGGGGCTACACCTTC
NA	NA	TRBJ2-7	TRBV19	CASSSTQGGEQYF	TGTGCCAGTAGTAGTACACAGGGCGGCGAGCAGTACTTC
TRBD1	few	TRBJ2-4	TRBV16	CASSRSPGQGANIQYF	TGTGCCAGCAGCCGCAGTCCCGGACAGGGGGCAAACATTCAGTACTTC
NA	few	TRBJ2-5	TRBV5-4	CASSLVGWDQETQYF	TGTGCCAGCAGCTTGGTGGGATGGGACCAAGAGACCCAGTACTTC
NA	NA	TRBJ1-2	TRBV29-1	CSVAVYYGYTF	TGCAGCGTTGCTGTTTATTATGGCTACACCTTC
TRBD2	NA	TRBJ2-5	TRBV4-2	CASSQTSGSGGETQYF	TGTGCCAGCAGCCAGACTAGCGGGAGCGGGGGTGAGACCCAGTACTTC
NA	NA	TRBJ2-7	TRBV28	CASKSLYEQYF	TGTGCCAGCAAGAGCCTTTACGAGCAGTACTTC